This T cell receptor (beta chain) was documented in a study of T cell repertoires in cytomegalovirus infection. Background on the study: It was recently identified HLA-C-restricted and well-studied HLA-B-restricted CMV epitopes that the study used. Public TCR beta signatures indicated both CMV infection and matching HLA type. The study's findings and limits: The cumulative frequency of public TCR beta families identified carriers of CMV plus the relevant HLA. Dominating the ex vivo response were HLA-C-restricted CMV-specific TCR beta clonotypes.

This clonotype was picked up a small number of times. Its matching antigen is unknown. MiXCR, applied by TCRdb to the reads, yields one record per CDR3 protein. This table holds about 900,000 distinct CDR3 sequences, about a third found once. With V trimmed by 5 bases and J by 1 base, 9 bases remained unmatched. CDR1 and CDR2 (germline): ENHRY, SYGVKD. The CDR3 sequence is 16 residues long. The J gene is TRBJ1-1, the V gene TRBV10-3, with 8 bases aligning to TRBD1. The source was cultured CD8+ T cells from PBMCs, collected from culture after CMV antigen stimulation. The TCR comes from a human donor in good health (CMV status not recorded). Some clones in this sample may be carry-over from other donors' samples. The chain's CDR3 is CAISSRTGKENTEAFF. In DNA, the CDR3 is TGTGCCATCAGTTCCCGGACAGGGAAGGAGAACACTGAAGCTTTCTTT.